Below are 9 T cell receptor beta chains sequenced from a single sample in a study of blood T cell repertoires in COVID-19. TCRdb's copy holds only in-frame clones and misses some; the assay was immunoSEQ multiplex PCR. The sample has around 80,000 clones; 60% to 75% are singletons. Sample: peripheral blood. The receptors were sampled from a man aged 45 to 65 with active or convalescent COVID-19.

V and J are TRBV6-2 or TRBV6-3 and TRBJ1-2; a weak D match, TRBD1 (5 bases). The germline V and J ends were trimmed by 2 bases and 7 bases, with 11 bases remaining between them. Germline V gene sequence: CDR1 MNHEY, CDR2 SVGEGT. The CDR3 is made up of 13 amino acids. As DNA, the CDR3 is TGTGCCAGCAGTTACGCCGCAGGGCCTGGCTACACCTTC. Amino acids: CASSYAAGPGYTF.

The gene calls are TRBV18 and TRBJ2-3; 10 bases fit TRBD2. The CDR3 spans 15 residues. The V and J ends lost 3 bases and 1 base, in that order; junction bases with no gene match: 1. Germline CDR1 and CDR2: KGHSH and LQKENI. Here the CDR3 reads CASSPGTSGTDTQYF. The CDR3 bases are TGTGCCAGCTCACCGGGGACTAGCGGCACAGATACGCAGTATTTT.

This sequence joins TRBV5-1 and TRBJ1-4, with 7 bases fitting TRBD1. Germline CDR1 reads SGHRS; CDR2 reads YFSETQ. CDR3 size: 15 residues. J gave up 4 bases and V 0 bases, and 3 bases lay outside the gene matches. The CDR3 region has the DNA TGCGCCAGCAGCTTGGGACAGGGAGGTAATGAAAAACTGTTTTTT. It specifies CASSLGQGGNEKLFF.

The chain couples TRBV10-3 to TRBJ1-2; 12 nucleotides agree with TRBD1. V was clipped by 7 bases and J by 0 bases; unmatched bases: 9. Germline V gene data show CDR1 as ENHRY and CDR2 as SYGVKD. This CDR3 spans 17 amino acids. CDR3 in amino acids: CAITTGTGGLANYGYTF. CDR3 bases: TGTGCCATCACTACCGGGACAGGGGGCCTAGCTAACTATGGCTACACCTTC.

This sequence joins TRBV6-6 and TRBJ1-2; no clear D. Trimming removed 0 bases from V and 0 bases from J, with 8 bases in between. Germline CDR1 reads MNHNY; CDR2 reads SVGAGI (reference sequence). The CDR3 totals 15 residues. The CDR3 sequence is CASSYSTGANYGYTF. The CDR3, as DNA: TGTGCCAGCAGTTACTCTACGGGAGCTAACTATGGCTACACCTTC.

The gene calls are TRBV10-2 and TRBJ2-2; D remains unclear. This CDR3 comprises 14 residues. Trimming took off 2 bases at V and 1 base at J, with 5 bases between the two ends. CDR1 and CDR2 from the germline V gene are WSHSY and SAAADI. The CDR3 sequence: CASSEVGNTGELFF. CDR3 DNA: TGCGCCAGCAGTGAGGTCGGGAACACCGGGGAGCTGTTTTTT.

The V call is TRBV6-4, the J call TRBJ2-2; 12 nucleotides line up with TRBD1. This CDR3 spans 15 amino acids. Germline trimming cut 6 bases from V and 7 bases from J; bases unmatched to any gene: 6. Germline V gene lookup returns CDR1 MRHNA and CDR2 SNTAGT. The CDR3 DNA follows: TGTGCCAGCAGCCTAGGGACAGGGGGCATCGGGGAGCTGTTTTTT. As protein: CASSLGTGGIGELFF.

The chain carries TRBV6-5 and TRBJ1-5; D possibly corresponds to TRBD1 (5 bases). This CDR3 has 15 residues. Trimming stripped 2 bases from V and 5 bases from J, with 13 bases between. CDR1 MNHEY and CDR2 SVGAGI come from the germline V gene. Here the CDR3 reads CASSYKRDSYQPQHF. For the CDR3, the DNA is TGTGCCAGCAGTTACAAAAGGGACTCCTATCAGCCCCAGCATTTT.

Here the CDR3 DNA reads TGTGCCAGCAGTTGGACAGGGCTCACCGGGGAGCTGTTTTTT. As protein: CASSWTGLTGELFF. V usage is TRBV6-4 and J usage is TRBJ2-2; TRBD1 matches at 8 bases. The CDR3 has 14 amino acids. The J segment lost 4 bases and the V segment lost 5 bases, leaving 3 bases of the junction unmatched. Germline lookup yields CDR1 MRHNA and CDR2 SNTAGT.